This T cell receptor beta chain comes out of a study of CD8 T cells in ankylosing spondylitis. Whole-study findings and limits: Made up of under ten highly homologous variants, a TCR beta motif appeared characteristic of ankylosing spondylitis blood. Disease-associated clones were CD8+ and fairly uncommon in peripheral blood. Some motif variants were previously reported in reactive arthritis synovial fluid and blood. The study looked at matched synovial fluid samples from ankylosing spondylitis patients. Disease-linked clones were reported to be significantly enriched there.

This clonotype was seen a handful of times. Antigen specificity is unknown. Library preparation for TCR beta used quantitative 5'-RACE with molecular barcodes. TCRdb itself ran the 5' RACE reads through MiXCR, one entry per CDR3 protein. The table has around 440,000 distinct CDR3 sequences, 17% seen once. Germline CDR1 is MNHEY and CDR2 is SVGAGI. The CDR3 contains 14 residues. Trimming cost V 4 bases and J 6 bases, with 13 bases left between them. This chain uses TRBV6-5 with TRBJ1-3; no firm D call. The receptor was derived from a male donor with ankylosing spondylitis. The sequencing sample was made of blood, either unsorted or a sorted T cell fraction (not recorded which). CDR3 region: CASSLTPGLNTIYF. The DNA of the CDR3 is TGTGCCAGCAGTTTGACACCAGGTTTAAACACCATATATTTT.